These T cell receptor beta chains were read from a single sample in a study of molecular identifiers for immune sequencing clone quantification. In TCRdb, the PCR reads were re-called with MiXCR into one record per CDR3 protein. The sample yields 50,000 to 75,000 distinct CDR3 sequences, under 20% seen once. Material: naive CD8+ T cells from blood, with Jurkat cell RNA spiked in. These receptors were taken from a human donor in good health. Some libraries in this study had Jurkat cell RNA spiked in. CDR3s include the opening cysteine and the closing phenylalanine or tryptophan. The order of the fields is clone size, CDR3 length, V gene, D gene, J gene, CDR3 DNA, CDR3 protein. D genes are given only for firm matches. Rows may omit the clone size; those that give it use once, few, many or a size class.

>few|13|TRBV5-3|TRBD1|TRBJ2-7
TGTGCCAGCAAGAGACAGGGGGCCTACGAGCAGTACTTC
CASKRQGAYEQYF
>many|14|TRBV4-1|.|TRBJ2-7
TGCGCCAGCAGCCAACTGTGGGGCAGCTACGAGCAGTACTTC
CASSQLWGSYEQYF
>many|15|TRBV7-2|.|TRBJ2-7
TGTGCCAGCAGCCCGCGGGCCTCGAGCTCCTACGAGCAGTACTTC
CASSPRASSSYEQYF
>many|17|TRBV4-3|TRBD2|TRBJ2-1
TGCGCCAGCAGCCAAGACGGTAGCGGGAGAGGCGTGGGTGAGCAGTTCTTC
CASSQDGSGRGVGEQFF
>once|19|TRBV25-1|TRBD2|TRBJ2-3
TGTGCCAGCAGTGAGGTGCTCGCGGGAGTCGCCCTAGCGACAGATACGCAGTATTTT
CASSEVLAGVALATDTQYF
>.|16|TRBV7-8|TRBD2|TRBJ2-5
TGTGCCAGCAGCGACCGGACTAGCGGGAGCCAAGAGACCCAGTACTTC
CASSDRTSGSQETQYF
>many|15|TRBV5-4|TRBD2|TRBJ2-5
TGTGCCAGCAGCTTAGCGGGAGGGCTCCAAGAGACCCAGTACTTC
CASSLAGGLQETQYF
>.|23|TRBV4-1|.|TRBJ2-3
TGCGCCAGCAGCCTTGGGACAGGGACTAGCCGGGGAGGCTGGCGGGGCCCCGCAGATACGCAGTATTTT
CASSLGTGTSRGGWRGPADTQYF
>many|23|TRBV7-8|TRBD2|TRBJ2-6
TGTGCCAGCAGCTCCCGTACGGCTAGCGGGAGGAAAGGGGATGTCTCTGGGGCCAACGTCCTGACTTTC
CASSSRTASGRKGDVSGANVLTF
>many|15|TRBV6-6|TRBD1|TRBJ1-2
TGTGCCAGCAGTGACAGGGTCGGGGCCTCCTATGGCTACACCTTC
CASSDRVGASYGYTF
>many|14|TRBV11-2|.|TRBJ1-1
TGTGCCAGCAGCTTAGATACTGCAGCCGTTGAAGCTTTCTTT
CASSLDTAAVEAFF
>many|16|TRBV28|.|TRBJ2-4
TGTGCCAGCAGCTCCCCTGGGGCTCTGAGGTTGGGCATTCAGTACTTC
CASSSPGALRLGIQYF
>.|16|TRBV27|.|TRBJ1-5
TGTGCCAGCAGTTTATTGGGGGCGCTGAGCAATCAGCCCCAGCATTTT
CASSLLGALSNQPQHF
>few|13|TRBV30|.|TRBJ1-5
TGTGCCTGGAGTGTATGGGGAGAAGGGCCCCAGCATTTT
CAWSVWGEGPQHF
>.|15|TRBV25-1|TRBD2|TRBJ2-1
TGTGCCAGCACCTATACTAGCGGCTCCTACAATGAGCAGTTCTTC
CASTYTSGSYNEQFF
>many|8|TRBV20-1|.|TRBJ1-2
TGCAGTGTCACTGGCTACACCTTC
CSVTGYTF
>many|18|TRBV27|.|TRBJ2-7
TGTGCCAGCAGTTTATTATGGAGAGAGGGGCCCCCTGGCCCCGAGCAGTACTTC
CASSLLWREGPPGPEQYF
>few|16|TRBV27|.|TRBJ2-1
TGTGCCAGCCAGCAGGCGGGGGCGGGACTACGCTATGAGCAGTTCTTC
CASQQAGAGLRYEQFF
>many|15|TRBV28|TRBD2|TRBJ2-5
TGTGCCAGCAGTCCGATAGCGGGAGGGCCTGAGACCCAGTACTTC
CASSPIAGGPETQYF
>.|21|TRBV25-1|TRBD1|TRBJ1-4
TGTGCCAGCAAGGGAGCAGGGGGCAGCGAGAACATCACCACAACTAATGAAAAACTGTTTTTT
CASKGAGGSENITTTNEKLFF
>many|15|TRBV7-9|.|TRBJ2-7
TGTGCCAGCAGCTTACGGGTCAGCGGCGCCTACGAGCAGTACTTC
CASSLRVSGAYEQYF
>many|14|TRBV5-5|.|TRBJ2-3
TGTGCCAGCAGCCGGACTGGGCCCCCAGATACGCAGTATTTT
CASSRTGPPDTQYF
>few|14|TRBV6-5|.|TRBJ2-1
TGTGCCAGCAGTTACTCTTTGGGGGACAATGAGCAGTTCTTC
CASSYSLGDNEQFF
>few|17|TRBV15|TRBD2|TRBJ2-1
TGTGCCACCAGCGGGTCTAGCGGGGCAAGCTCCTACAATGAGCAGTTCTTC
CATSGSSGASSYNEQFF
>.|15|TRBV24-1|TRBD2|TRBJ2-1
TGTGCCACCAGTGATTCTAGCGGGAGGGGTGATGAGCAGTTCTTC
CATSDSSGRGDEQFF
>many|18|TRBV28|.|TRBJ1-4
TGTGCCAGCAGTTTACCCCCGGCTTCGGTTACAACTAATGAAAAACTGTTTTTT
CASSLPPASVTTNEKLFF
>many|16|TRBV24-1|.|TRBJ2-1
TGTGCCACCAGTGATTTGCCCTACGGAGGGCACAATGAGCAGTTCTTC
CATSDLPYGGHNEQFF
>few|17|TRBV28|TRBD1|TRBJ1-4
TGTGCCAGCAGTTTAAGCCGACAGGGGAATACTAATGAAAAACTGTTTTTT
CASSLSRQGNTNEKLFF
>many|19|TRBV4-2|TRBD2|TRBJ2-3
TGTGCCAGCAGCCCACTACCAGCCGGGACTAGCGGGAACACAGATACGCAGTATTTT
CASSPLPAGTSGNTDTQYF